This is a list of T cell receptor beta chains from one sample in a study of OX40 agonist ivuxolimab in advanced cancers. TCRdb's copy holds only in-frame clones and misses some; the assay was immunoSEQ multiplex PCR. The sample carries 65,000 to 95,000 clones, approximately 86% recorded once. The sequencing used CD4+ or CD8+ T cells sorted from blood, collected in a trial of the OX40 agonist ivuxolimab. The receptor set was obtained from an adult with an advanced solid tumor such as melanoma, head and neck, liver or kidney cancer. Each CDR3 is given with its conserved first and last residue. D genes are given only for firm matches. Clone size is given for some rows only: seen once, a few or many times, or a class if the clone is expanded.

clone_size	d_call	v_call	j_call	cdr3_nt	cdr3_aa
-	-	TRBV10-3	TRBJ2-6	TGTGCCATCAGTGTCTCCTCTGGGGCCAACGTCCTGACTTTC	CAISVSSGANVLTF
-	-	TRBV7-2	TRBJ1-5	TGTGCCAGCAGCTCCTCCCGGGGGACAAATCAGCCCCAGCATTTT	CASSSSRGTNQPQHF
-	-	TRBV4-3	TRBJ2-2	TGCGCCAGCAGCCAGACCCAGAGTTGGGCCGGGGAGCTGTTTTTT	CASSQTQSWAGELFF
-	-	TRBV11-1	TRBJ2-1	TGTGCCAGCAGCTTATTGCGCTCGAACAATGAGCAGTTCTTC	CASSLLRSNNEQFF
-	-	TRBV19	TRBJ2-7	TGTGCCAGTAGTAGACAGGTTAACTACGAGCAGTACTTC	CASSRQVNYEQYF
-	-	TRBV6-5	TRBJ2-7	TGTGCCAGCAGTTCCCCCCCCGGACTACCCGCCCAGCAGTACTTC	CASSSPPGLPAQQYF
-	TRBD1	TRBV5-6	TRBJ1-2	TGTGCCAGCAGCTTGGACAGGGGGTATGGCTACACCTTC	CASSLDRGYGYTF
few	TRBD2	TRBV6-5	TRBJ2-7	TGTGCCAGCAGAACTAGCGGCCACGAGCAGTACTTC	CASRTSGHEQYF
-	-	TRBV30	TRBJ1-3	TGTGCCTGGAGTGTACGACAGGACTCTGGAAACACCATATATTTT	CAWSVRQDSGNTIYF
-	TRBD1	TRBV7-2	TRBJ2-7	TGTGCCAGCAGCTCCCGGACAGGGTACGGCTACGAGCAGTACTTC	CASSSRTGYGYEQYF
-	TRBD2	TRBV5-6	TRBJ2-1	TGTGCCAGCAGCACGGTAGCGGGAGGGCCTGTAGGTGAGCAGTTCTTC	CASSTVAGGPVGEQFF
-	-	TRBV6-4	TRBJ2-1	TGTGCCACCAGCCCGAATTCCGGAGGGTACAATGAGCAGTTCTTC	CATSPNSGGYNEQFF
-	-	TRBV30	TRBJ2-7	TGTGCCTGGAGTGTACAGGGCGAGCAGTACTTC	CAWSVQGEQYF
-	-	TRBV11-2	TRBJ2-7	TGTGCCAGCAGCTTAGGGGAAACCTACGTACAGCAGTACTTC	CASSLGETYVQQYF
-	-	TRBV5-1	TRBJ1-1	TGCGCCAGCAGCTTGGGGATGAGGGAGACTGAAGCTTTCTTT	CASSLGMRETEAFF
-	TRBD2	TRBV7-6	TRBJ2-3	TGTGCCAGCAGCTTAACGACTAGCGGAATCACAGATACGCAGTATTTT	CASSLTTSGITDTQYF
-	-	TRBV7-9	TRBJ1-4	TGTGCCAGCAGCTTAATTCCAAATGAAAAACTGTTTTTT	CASSLIPNEKLFF
once	TRBD1	TRBV19	TRBJ2-2	TGTGCCAGCTCGCAGGGGACAGGGACCGCCGGGGAGCTGTTTTTT	CASSQGTGTAGELFF
-	-	TRBV6-5	TRBJ2-3	TGTGCCAGCAACCGGGACAACACAGATACGCAGTATTTT	CASNRDNTDTQYF
-	-	TRBV7-2	TRBJ1-5	TGTGCCAGCAGCTTCCAAAGCAATCAGCCCCAGCATTTT	CASSFQSNQPQHF
-	-	TRBV4-3	TRBJ2-5	TGCGCCAGCAGCCAGGGTACCGGGACAAAGCAAGAGACCCAGTACTTC	CASSQGTGTKQETQYF
-	-	TRBV11-2	TRBJ1-3	TGTGCCAGCAGCTTAGATCGGGTGAACGGAAACACCATATATTTT	CASSLDRVNGNTIYF